These 17 T cell receptor beta chains came from one sample sequenced in a study of breast tumors, draining lymph nodes, adjacent tissues. TCRdb redid the calling of the multiplex PCR reads with MiXCR, one entry per CDR3 protein. The repertoire holds about 270,000 distinct CDR3 sequences, with about 33% as singletons. The lymph nodes were axillary draining lymph nodes from breast cancer patients. Sequencing was performed on axillary lymph node tissue. Source of these receptors: a female donor with breast cancer. Some clones in this sample may be carry-over from other donors' samples.

This clonotype was found many times. The chain joins TRBV4-2 to TRBJ1-2; D not certain. Germline V gene sequence: CDR1 LGHNA, CDR2 YNFKEQ. The CDR3 sequence is 13 residues long. Trimming took 0 bases from V and 5 from J, leaving 7 bases between them. The CDR3 protein is CASSQESQYGYTF. The DNA for the CDR3 is TGTGCCAGCAGCCAAGAATCGCAATATGGCTACACCTTC.

On this clonotype: This may be a read error: a much more frequent sequence differs by one nucleotide. The chain is built from TRBV10-3 and TRBJ2-1; 7 positions match TRBD2. The CDR3 has 11 residues. J gave up 9 bases and V 8 bases, and 4 bases lay outside the gene matches. Germline V CDR1 and CDR2: ENHRY, SYGVKD. DNA for the CDR3: TGTGCCATCGGGGGGGGGGGTGAGCAGTTCTTC. Translation gives CAIGGGGEQFF.

This clonotype was recorded at least ten times. The gene calls are TRBV6-6 and TRBJ1-6, with D perhaps matching TRBD1 (6 bases). V lost 3 bases to trimming and J lost 4 bases, with 10 bases between them. This CDR3 spans 15 amino acids. Germline loops: CDR1 MNHNY, CDR2 SVGAGI (reference sequence). The CDR3 reads CASSYPGQYNSPLHF. The CDR3 DNA reads TGTGCCAGCAGTTATCCTGGACAGTATAATTCACCCCTCCACTTT.

V is TRBV27 and J is TRBJ2-5; 12 bases align to TRBD1. With 1 base clipped from V and 5 bases from J, the junction kept 5 bases outside the gene matches. In germline, CDR1 is MNHEY, CDR2 SMNVEV (reference sequence). This CDR3 region has 16 residues. DNA of the CDR3: TGTGCCAGCAGTTTATACGGGACAGGGGGCGTGGAGACCCAGTACTTC. Residues: CASSLYGTGGVETQYF.

This clonotype occurred many times. The rearrangement joins TRBV10-3 to TRBJ2-7; the D is unclear. The CDR3 is made up of 14 amino acids. In germline, CDR1 is ENHRY, CDR2 SYGVKD. V lost 7 bases, J lost 6 bases, and 19 bases lay in between. CDR3 protein: CAIKPGYELGEQYF. CDR3 nucleotide sequence: TGTGCCATCAAGCCGGGTTACGAGCTCGGCGAGCAGTACTTC.

This rearrangement joins TRBV24-1 to TRBJ1-5; 9 nucleotides align to TRBD1. The ends lost 5 bases at V and 5 bases at J; junction bases unmatched: 3. The CDR3 consists of 14 residues. Germline V gene lookup returns CDR1 KGHDR and CDR2 SFDVKD. CDR3 protein: CATSGGQGYQPQHF. The CDR3 DNA follows: TGTGCCACCAGTGGGGGACAGGGCTATCAGCCCCAGCATTTT.

About this clonotype: This could be a read error, since a much larger clone is one nucleotide away. CDR3 bases: TGCGCCTGCAGCCAAACGGGGACGAGCGAGCAGTACTTC. Its translation: CACSQTGTSEQYF. The chain is built from TRBV4-1 and TRBJ2-7; D may match TRBD1 or TRBD2 (5 bases each). The germline V gene encodes CDR1 MGHRA and CDR2 YSYEKL. This CDR3 comprises 13 residues.

This clonotype showed up just a few times. V is TRBV5-4 and J is TRBJ1-1; 8 bases match TRBD1. Germline V CDR1 and CDR2: SGHNT, YYREEE (reference sequence). The CDR3 has 15 amino acids. Trimming took 2 bases from V and 4 from J; bases not matched to a gene: 7. CDR3 in amino acids: CASSLDRGQSTEAFF. CDR3 bases: TGTGCCAGCAGCTTAGACAGGGGTCAGTCCACTGAAGCTTTCTTT.

This clonotype was observed at least ten times. The chain employs TRBV29-1 and TRBJ2-1, with TRBD2 matching over 9 bases. This CDR3 has 14 residues. Germline V gene data show CDR1 as SQVTM and CDR2 as ANQGSEA. Trimming took 2 bases from V and 7 from J; bases not matched to a gene: 6. Here the CDR3 reads CSVEKGLAKNEQFF. CDR3 DNA: TGCAGCGTTGAAAAGGGACTAGCCAAGAATGAGCAGTTCTTC.

This clonotype was counted many times. This chain connects TRBV20-1 to TRBJ2-1; 12 bases fit TRBD2. CDR3 length: 14 amino acids. V was clipped by 5 bases and J by 3 bases; unmatched bases: 2. Per the germline V gene, CDR1 is DFQATT and CDR2 is SNEGSKA (reference sequence). The CDR3, as DNA: TGCAGTGCTGGACTAGCGGGATTCTACAATGAGCAGTTCTTC. Translated, it gives CSAGLAGFYNEQFF.

This clonotype was seen ten or more times. The gene calls are TRBV19 and TRBJ1-4; no reliable D call. There are 16 residues in the CDR3. V dropped 1 base and J dropped 1 base, with 10 bases sitting between them. Germline CDR1 LNHDA, CDR2 SQIVND (reference sequence). The DNA for the CDR3 is TGTGCCAGTAGTATAGGTGGATATGGAACTAATGAAAAACTGTTTTTT. The encoded protein is CASSIGGYGTNEKLFF.

This clonotype was counted at least ten times. V usage is TRBV20-1 and J usage is TRBJ2-1; TRBD2 aligns across 8 bases. This CDR3 is built from 11 residues. Trimming at V came to 3 bases and at J to 10 bases, leaving 2 bases not matched to a gene. Germline V CDR1 and CDR2: DFQATT, SNEGSKA (reference sequence). The CDR3 here is CSARASGEQFF. The CDR3, as DNA: TGCAGTGCTAGGGCTAGCGGGGAGCAGTTCTTC.

This clonotype has at least ten counts. The rearrangement uses TRBV19 and TRBJ1-2; the D is unclear. The CDR3 spans 13 residues. In germline, CDR1 is LNHDA, CDR2 SQIVND (reference sequence). The V and J ends lost 3 bases and 5 bases respectively, with 10 bases between them. For the CDR3, the DNA is TGTGCCAGTAGTATGGCTGGACTGTATGGCTACACCTTC. Translation: CASSMAGLYGYTF.

On this clonotype itself: A read error is possible here, since a much larger clone lies one base away. The J gene is TRBJ2-1, the V gene TRBV6-6, with no clear D. There are 16 residues in the CDR3. V was shortened by 0 bases and J by 7 bases, with 16 bases between the two germline ends. Germline V gene lookup returns CDR1 MNHNY and CDR2 SVGAGI (reference sequence). CDR3 in amino acids: CASSYSLVPPTNEQFF. CDR3 nucleotide sequence: TGTGCCAGCAGTTACTCTCTGGTCCCCCCGACTAATGAGCAGTTCTTC.

This clonotype was counted many times. The chain combines TRBV12-3 or TRBV12-4 with TRBJ2-1; a possible D gene is TRBD2 (6 bases). CDR3 length equals 15 residues. V gave up 6 bases and J gave up 3 bases, with 15 bases separating them. CDR3 nucleotide sequence: TGTGCCAGCAGCCTCGTCCTGGGGGGCTACAATGAGCAGTTCTTC. Translation gives CASSLVLGGYNEQFF.

This clonotype was counted at least ten times. The genes are TRBV20-1 and TRBJ2-7; perhaps TRBD2 as D (5 bases). Per the germline V gene, CDR1 is DFQATT and CDR2 is SNEGSKA (reference sequence). The CDR3 has 13 residues. V was clipped by 3 bases and J by 3 bases, with 12 bases between them. The DNA of the CDR3 is TGCAGTGCTAGCGCTAGCCGCGTCTACGAGCAGTACTTC. Encoded protein: CSASASRVYEQYF.

The V gene is TRBV10-3, the J gene TRBJ1-3; 8 bases are a match to TRBD1. Germline V CDR1 and CDR2: ENHRY, SYGVKD. The CDR3 consists of 14 residues. Trimming at V came to 3 bases and at J to 8 bases, leaving 6 bases not matched to a gene. CDR3 residues: CAISELGQGDTIYF. CDR3 nucleotides: TGTGCCATCAGTGAACTAGGACAGGGAGACACCATATATTTT.